Presented here are 31 T cell receptor beta chains from one specimen sequenced in a study of T cell responses to AZD1222 COVID-19 vaccine. Some clones are missing from TCRdb's copy, which holds only in-frame ones; the method was immunoSEQ multiplex PCR. Seen here are 100,000 to 150,000 clones, about 91% observed once, and the top ten hold under 2%. Sample: peripheral blood, taken 28 days after the second AZD1222 dose. All receptors come from an adult who received the AZD1222 COVID-19 vaccine.

With respect to this clone: The germline gene is not matched at one end of the junction; a read error may be the cause. V usage is TRBV2 and J usage is TRBJ1-2; D remains ambiguous. The CDR3 length is 12 residues. CDR1 SNHLY and CDR2 FYNNEI come from the germline V gene. CDR3 protein: CASREANYGYTF. The DNA of the CDR3 is TGTGCCAGCAGGGAAGCTAACTATGGCTACACCTTC.

The chain joins TRBV5-1 to TRBJ2-1, with TRBD2 matching 10 bases. CDR1 is SGHRS and CDR2 is YFSETQ in the germline V gene. Trimming cost V 0 bases and J 7 bases; bases outside gene matches: 4. This CDR3 has 15 amino acids. The CDR3 coding sequence is TGCGCCAGCAGCTTGGCAGCGGGAGGGGGGAATGAGCAGTTCTTC. Amino acid sequence: CASSLAAGGGNEQFF.

The chain combines TRBV29-1 with TRBJ1-5; maybe TRBD1 (5 bases). The V end lost 4 bases, the J end lost 5 bases, and 12 bases lay between the germline ends. This CDR3 is built from 13 residues. Germline lookup yields CDR1 SQVTM and CDR2 ANQGSEA. Written as DNA, the CDR3 is TGCAGCGTTGTCGCGGGGGGGGATCAGCCCCAGCATTTT. It codes for CSVVAGGDQPQHF.

The chain employs TRBV4-3 and TRBJ1-1; 7 bases fit TRBD1. CDR1 and CDR2 from the germline V gene are LGHNA and YSLEER. J lost 13 bases, V lost 4 bases, and 15 bases had no gene match. The CDR3 is 14 residues long. Here the CDR3 reads CASSPDRTAFKGFF. In DNA, the CDR3 is TGCGCCAGCAGCCCGGACAGGACTGCTTTCAAGGGTTTCTTT.

The gene calls are TRBV9 and TRBJ1-5, with 9 bases aligning to TRBD1. V gave up 3 bases and J gave up 0 bases; unmatched junction bases: 4. CDR1 and CDR2 from the germline V gene are SGDLS and YYNGEE. The CDR3 runs to 16 residues. CDR3 DNA: TGTGCCAGCAGCGGAGGACAGGGGCTTAGCAATCAGCCCCAGCATTTT. Its protein is CASSGGQGLSNQPQHF.

In this sample, this clone turned up a few times. J is TRBJ2-7 and V is TRBV11-3; D possibly corresponds to TRBD1 (5 bases). The CDR3 length is 13 residues. V gave up 2 bases and J gave up 7 bases, with 12 bases separating them. CDR1 is SGHNT and CDR2 is YENEEA in the germline V gene. The CDR3 reads CASSLSGIEEQYF. DNA of the CDR3: TGTGCCAGCAGCTTATCAGGGATCGAGGAGCAGTACTTC. The full variable domain, completed using reference TRBV11-3 and TRBJ2-7, is EAGVVQSPRYKIIEKKQPVAFWCNPISGHNTLYWYLQNLGQGPELLIRYENEEAVDDSQLPKDRFSAERLKGVDSTLKIQPAELGDSAVYLCASSLSGIEEQYFGPGTRLTVT.

The rearrangement uses TRBV7-9 and TRBJ1-4, with 8 bases identical to TRBD1. The CDR3 is made up of 14 amino acids. The germline V gene encodes CDR1 SEHNR and CDR2 FQNEAQ (reference sequence). Trimming at V came to 7 bases and at J to 7 bases, leaving 8 bases not matched to a gene. The CDR3 here is CASIRTGRGEKLFF. The CDR3 DNA reads TGTGCCAGCATCAGGACAGGGCGAGGTGAAAAACTGTTTTTT.

V usage is TRBV7-8 and J usage is TRBJ2-1; D is ambiguous. Germline V gives CDR1 SGHVS, CDR2 FQNEAQ. V lost 3 bases and J lost 4, with 7 bases in between. This CDR3 spans 13 amino acids. CDR3 DNA sequence: TGTGCCAGCAGCTTTCTTGGGTACAATGAGCAGTTCTTC. It specifies CASSFLGYNEQFF.

The chain combines TRBV30 with TRBJ1-2; D might be TRBD1 (6 bases). Trimming stripped 2 bases from V and 3 bases from J, with 10 bases between. CDR3 length: 13 amino acids. Germline V gives CDR1 GTSNPN, CDR2 SVGIG (reference sequence). DNA for the CDR3: TGTGCCTGGAGTTTACAGGGACACTATGGCTACACCTTC. Amino acid sequence: CAWSLQGHYGYTF.

V gene TRBV4-1 combines with J gene TRBJ1-2; TRBD1 is a possible D gene (5 bases). Germline loops: CDR1 MGHRA, CDR2 YSYEKL. The CDR3 has 14 amino acids. V gave up 4 bases and J gave up 8 bases, with 17 bases separating them. DNA of the CDR3: TGCGCCAGCAGCCCCACGGGGGGTACTTTGGGCTACACCTTC. It specifies CASSPTGGTLGYTF.

This chain connects TRBV28 to TRBJ1-6; the D gene is possibly TRBD1 (6 bases). V was clipped by 8 bases and J by 8 bases, with 13 bases between them. The CDR3 extends over 13 amino acids. Per germline, CDR1 MDHEN and CDR2 SYDVKM. The CDR3 is CASRGGSDSPLHF. CDR3 DNA: TGTGCCAGCCGGGGGGGCTCGGATTCACCCCTCCACTTT.

The chain is built from TRBV5-1 and TRBJ2-5, with D hard to call. The V gene's germline CDR1 is SGHRS and CDR2 YFSETQ. Trimming left V 2 bases short and J 5 bases short, with 16 bases between. This CDR3 spans 15 amino acids. The CDR3: CASSLPGLGEETQYF. CDR3 DNA sequence: TGCGCCAGCAGCTTACCCGGGCTCGGAGAGGAGACCCAGTACTTC.

This clone was detected a few times. This chain connects TRBV29-1 to TRBJ2-1, with 15 bases identical to TRBD2. CDR1 and CDR2 from the germline V gene are SQVTM and ANQGSEA. The J segment lost 4 bases and the V segment lost 7 bases, leaving 5 bases of the junction unmatched. The CDR3 runs to 15 residues. The CDR3 loop reads CSAGGTSGGYNEQFF. The CDR3 DNA reads TGCAGCGCCGGAGGGACTAGCGGGGGGTACAATGAGCAGTTCTTC.

V is TRBV29-1 and J is TRBJ2-3; D might be TRBD1 or TRBD2, each matching 5 bases. Looked up from germline, CDR1 is SQVTM and CDR2 is ANQGSEA. The CDR3 sequence is 16 residues long. Trimming stripped 4 bases from V and 0 bases from J, with 17 bases between. The CDR3 bases are TGCAGCGTTGGTGGGAACCAGGGAGCTAGCACAGATACGCAGTATTTT. Protein product: CSVGGNQGASTDTQYF.

The V gene is TRBV24-1, the J gene TRBJ2-2; D remains ambiguous. Germline V gene data show CDR1 as KGHDR and CDR2 as SFDVKD. This CDR3 is 17 amino acids long. V shed 4 bases and J shed 1 base, with 15 bases lying between them. The CDR3 region is CATSDQSFAGNTGELFF. Written as DNA, the CDR3 is TGTGCCACCAGTGACCAGTCGTTTGCAGGGAACACCGGGGAGCTGTTTTTT.

The rearrangement uses TRBV5-1 and TRBJ2-2; TRBD2 matches 9 bases. This CDR3 spans 14 amino acids. The germline gives CDR1 SGHRS, CDR2 YFSETQ. After removal of 6 bases from V and 3 bases from J, the junction contained 3 bases not matched to a gene. CDR3 protein: CASTRLADTGELFF. Here the CDR3 DNA reads TGCGCCAGCACCAGACTAGCGGACACCGGGGAGCTGTTTTTT.

The table lists this clone with a count of one. The V call is TRBV19, the J call TRBJ1-5; TRBD1 matches at 7 bases. This CDR3 is 15 amino acids long. The J segment lost 0 bases and the V segment lost 6 bases, leaving 5 bases of the junction unmatched. Per the germline V gene, CDR1 is LNHDA and CDR2 is SQIVND (reference sequence). The CDR3: CASSPGQYSNQPQHF. Here the CDR3 DNA reads TGTGCCAGTAGCCCGGGACAGTATAGCAATCAGCCCCAGCATTTT.

The rearrangement links TRBV7-9 to TRBJ2-7; possible D gene TRBD1, 7 bases. Germline V CDR1 and CDR2: SEHNR, FQNEAQ (reference sequence). The V end was cut by 5 bases, the J end by 4 bases, with 21 bases between. This CDR3 contains 16 residues. The CDR3 loop reads CASSVPGGQKEYEQYF. The CDR3 nucleotides are TGTGCCAGCAGCGTCCCCGGGGGACAGAAAGAATACGAGCAGTACTTC.

This rearrangement joins TRBV2 to TRBJ2-2; 7 bases agree with TRBD2. The CDR3 loop spans 16 amino acids. After removal of 8 bases from V and 1 base from J, the junction contained 10 bases not matched to a gene. The V gene's germline CDR1 is SNHLY and CDR2 FYNNEI. The DNA of the CDR3 is TGTGCCAGCTACAGGCTAGGCGGGGGGAACACCGGGGAGCTGTTTTTT. Translation gives CASYRLGGGNTGELFF.

The chain recombines TRBV7-9 with TRBJ2-1; 8 bases fit TRBD2. Germline loops: CDR1 SEHNR, CDR2 FQNEAQ (reference sequence). V dropped 2 bases and J dropped 2; count of bases not matched to a gene: 5. The length of the CDR3 is 16 residues. CDR3 nucleotide sequence: TGTGCCAGCAGCTTAACAGCGGGGGCCGCCTACAATGAGCAGTTCTTC. Its protein is CASSLTAGAAYNEQFF.

The chain employs TRBV6-5 and TRBJ1-1; TRBD1 aligns across 7 bases. Germline loops: CDR1 MNHEY, CDR2 SVGAGI. The ends lost 2 bases at V and 2 bases at J; junction bases unmatched: 5. CDR3 length equals 15 residues. The CDR3 nucleotides are TGTGCCAGCAGTTACGGGGACAGAACTAACACTGAAGCTTTCTTT. Its protein is CASSYGDRTNTEAFF.

V usage is TRBV10-1 and J usage is TRBJ2-6; D call uncertain. The CDR3 contains 12 residues. V was trimmed by 4 bases and J by 9 bases, leaving 7 bases between them. Germline-derived CDR1 and CDR2 are WNHNN and SYGVQD (reference sequence). Here the CDR3 DNA reads TGCGCCAGCAGTGTGGAATACAACGTCCTGACTTTC. This gives the protein CASSVEYNVLTF.

This clone has only one observation. J is TRBJ1-4 and V is TRBV7-2; 9 positions agree with TRBD1. The CDR3 is made up of 14 amino acids. Germline V gene data show CDR1 as SGHTA and CDR2 as FQGNSA. After removal of 2 bases from V and 5 bases from J, the junction contained 0 bases not matched to a gene. The CDR3 loop reads CASSLTGGNEKLFF. The CDR3 DNA reads TGTGCCAGCAGCTTAACAGGGGGCAATGAAAAACTGTTTTTT. Combining the CDR3 with reference TRBV7-2 and TRBJ1-4 gives the whole variable domain GAGVSQSPSNKVTEKGKDVELRCDPISGHTALYWYRQSLGQGLEFLIYFQGNSAPDKSGLPSDRFSAERTGGSVSTLTIQRTQQEDSAVYLCASSLTGGNEKLFFGSGTQLSVL.

About this clone: An end of the junction differs from the germline gene, which may be a read error. The chain employs TRBV6-5 and TRBJ1-2; D possibly corresponds to TRBD1 (5 bases). Germline CDR1 and CDR2: MNHEY and SVGAGI. The length of the CDR3 is 15 residues. CDR3 nucleotides: TGTGCCAGCACTTACCAGGCCGAGGGGTCCTATGGCTACACCTTC. As protein: CASTYQAEGSYGYTF.

This chain joins TRBV30 and TRBJ1-6, with D hard to call. CDR3 length equals 13 residues. The germline gives CDR1 GTSNPN, CDR2 SVGIG (reference sequence). Trimming removed 7 bases at V and 7 bases at J, with 14 bases between. CDR3: CAYQWMRNSPLHF. The CDR3, as DNA: TGTGCCTATCAGTGGATGCGGAATTCACCCCTCCACTTT.

The chain combines TRBV10-3 with TRBJ1-2; tentatively, D is TRBD1 (6 bases). This CDR3 comprises 14 residues. The V gene lost 6 bases and the J gene lost 3 bases, with 14 bases spanning the gap. The germline V gene encodes CDR1 ENHRY and CDR2 SYGVKD. The CDR3 region has the DNA TGTGCCATCAGCCTGGACAGCGCTTACTATGGCTACACCTTC. Translation gives CAISLDSAYYGYTF.

The V call is TRBV4-3, the J call TRBJ2-1, with a possible D match to TRBD1 (6 bases). Per germline, CDR1 LGHNA and CDR2 YSLEER. Trimming left V 3 bases short and J 9 bases short, with 18 bases between. This CDR3 spans 15 amino acids. The DNA for the CDR3 is TGCGCCAGCAGCCAGGATCCCGAGGGGGTGGGTGAGCAGTTCTTC. Its translation is CASSQDPEGVGEQFF.

The V and J genes are TRBV9 and TRBJ2-1; 8 bases are a match to TRBD2. Germline CDR1 is SGDLS and CDR2 is YYNGEE. The CDR3 loop spans 16 amino acids. Trimming took 1 base from V and 4 from J; bases not matched to a gene: 7. This chain's CDR3 is CASSVRPSGGYNEQFF. Here the CDR3 DNA reads TGTGCCAGCAGCGTAAGGCCCAGCGGGGGATACAATGAGCAGTTCTTC.

This clone was detected only once. The J gene is TRBJ2-1, the V gene TRBV19, with D perhaps TRBD1 or TRBD2 (5 bases each). The CDR3 spans 15 residues. V was clipped by 7 bases and J by 5 bases, with 18 bases between them. Germline CDR1 reads LNHDA; CDR2 reads SQIVND (reference sequence). CDR3 residues: CASTPVGPGDNEQFF. CDR3 in DNA: TGTGCCAGTACCCCGGTGGGACCCGGGGACAATGAGCAGTTCTTC.

The chain joins TRBV5-6 to TRBJ1-2; D is ambiguous. The CDR3 covers 15 residues. CDR1 is SGHDT and CDR2 is YYEEEE in the germline V gene. V was cut by 1 base and J by 0 bases, with 10 bases left in between. The CDR3 protein is CASSLHPYSNYGYTF. CDR3 DNA sequence: TGTGCCAGCAGCTTGCACCCTTATTCTAACTATGGCTACACCTTC.

The rearrangement uses TRBV25-1 and TRBJ1-4; D gene uncertain. CDR1 is MGHDK and CDR2 is SYGVNS in the germline V gene. The V end lost 7 bases, the J end lost 5 bases, and 11 bases lay between the germline ends. This CDR3 contains 13 residues. CDR3 coding DNA: TGTGCCAGCACCTTAGACTGGAATGAAAAACTGTTTTTT. Its translation: CASTLDWNEKLFF.